Following are 10 T cell receptor beta chains from one sample sequenced in a study of response to subunit inactivated influenza vaccine. One entry per CDR3 protein results from TCRdb running MiXCR on the RT-PCR reads. Among about 540,000 distinct CDR3 sequences listed, approximately 24% were seen once. The same data also contributed to another study, on T cells expressing NK-cell markers. That source notes: For TCR beta, cDNA was produced by 5'RACE template switching with UMIs.

The sample here was CD4+ T cells sorted from PBMCs, taken approximately 12 days after vaccination. Receptors were obtained from a man in his fifties or sixties who received an inactivated influenza vaccine.

V is TRBV20-1 and J is TRBJ2-4; 11 bases agree with TRBD2. Germline loops: CDR1 DFQATT, CDR2 SNEGSKA (reference sequence). J was trimmed by 4 bases and V by 6 bases; bases with no gene match: 8. The CDR3 contains 15 residues. Written as DNA, the CDR3 is TGCAGTGCCGTACTAGCGGGGGACCTTAAAAACATTCAGTACTTC. Its translation: CSAVLAGDLKNIQYF.

This rearrangement joins TRBV7-9 to TRBJ2-5; D is perhaps TRBD2 (5 bases). The germline V and J ends were trimmed by 1 base and 5 bases, with 17 bases remaining between them. The germline CDR1 and CDR2 sequences are SEHNR and FQNEAQ (reference sequence). CDR3 size: 16 residues. CDR3 sequence: CASSLDPSFRRETQYF. The CDR3 DNA reads TGTGCCAGCAGCTTAGACCCTTCCTTCCGGAGGGAGACCCAGTACTTC.

As DNA, the CDR3 is TGCGCCAGCAGCTTGAGACTTGCCGGGGAGCTGTTTTTT. It codes for CASSLRLAGELFF. The rearrangement uses TRBV4-3 and TRBJ2-2; no firm D call. The V gene's germline CDR1 is LGHNA and CDR2 YSLEER. The CDR3 runs to 13 residues. V lost 5 bases to trimming and J lost 6 bases, with 10 bases between them.

The sample holds a few counts of this clonotype. Here the CDR3 DNA reads TGTGCCAGCAGTTTATTACGCGGGCCAACCTCCTTTTACAATGAGCAGTTCTTC. The encoded protein is CASSLLRGPTSFYNEQFF. The rearrangement joins TRBV27 to TRBJ2-1; tentatively, D is TRBD2 (5 bases). The CDR3 has 18 amino acids. The V and J ends lost 1 base and 4 bases respectively, with 20 bases between them. CDR1 and CDR2 (germline): MNHEY, SMNVEV (reference sequence).

This clonotype has at least ten counts. The CDR3 reads CSASKVIAGRYREQFF. DNA for the CDR3: TGCAGTGCTAGTAAAGTGATCGCGGGACGTTATCGTGAGCAGTTCTTC. The chain couples TRBV20-1 to TRBJ2-1, with a possible D match to TRBD2 (6 bases). CDR1 DFQATT and CDR2 SNEGSKA come from the germline V gene (reference sequence). V was trimmed by 3 bases and J by 9 bases, leaving 24 bases between them. The CDR3 totals 16 residues.

This clonotype was observed a handful of times. The gene calls are TRBV4-2 and TRBJ2-1; 8 positions agree with TRBD2. The J segment lost 2 bases and the V segment lost 0 bases, leaving 6 bases of the junction unmatched. The CDR3 runs to 17 residues. Germline assignment: CDR1 LGHNA and CDR2 YNFKEQ. DNA for the CDR3: TGTGCCAGCAGCCAAGATGGAGCGGGAGCGGCCTACAATGAGCAGTTCTTC. This translates into CASSQDGAGAAYNEQFF.

This clonotype appeared a few times. This chain connects TRBV29-1 to TRBJ2-1; TRBD2 might be the D (5 bases). This CDR3 has 13 residues. Germline V gives CDR1 SQVTM, CDR2 ANQGSEA. Trimming took off 4 bases at V and 4 bases at J, with 11 bases between the two ends. The CDR3 sequence: CSVGTVLYNEQFF. In DNA form, the CDR3 reads TGCAGCGTTGGGACTGTTTTATACAATGAGCAGTTCTTC.

With respect to this clonotype: At one end the junction does not follow the germline gene, possibly because of a read error. The rearrangement uses TRBV7-2 and TRBJ1-4; TRBD1 is a possible D gene (6 bases). The CDR3 is 14 residues long. From germline, CDR1 is SGHTA and CDR2 FQGNSA. The CDR3 DNA is TGTGTCAGCAGCTCGGACAGTAGCGCGAAAAAACTGTTTTTT. Residues: CVSSSDSSAKKLFF.

V usage is TRBV7-3 and J usage is TRBJ2-1; no reliable D call. Trimming cost V 5 bases and J 6 bases, with 11 bases left between them. The CDR3 consists of 13 residues. CDR1 SGHTA and CDR2 FQGTGA come from the germline V gene. This chain's CDR3 is CASSRSWGNEQFF. CDR3 in DNA: TGTGCCAGCAGCCGTAGCTGGGGCAATGAGCAGTTCTTC.

This clonotype occurred many times. The V and J genes are TRBV12-3 or TRBV12-4 and TRBJ2-2, with TRBD2 matching over 13 bases. This CDR3 is 15 amino acids long. The V and J ends lost 3 bases and 8 bases, in that order; junction bases with no gene match: 3. The CDR3, as DNA: TGTGCCAGCAGTTTGGGACTAGCGGGGTTTGGGGAGCTGTTTTTT. It translates to CASSLGLAGFGELFF.